Below are 3 T cell receptor beta chains sequenced from a single sample in a study of regulatory dendritic cells for organ transplantation. The method was immunoSEQ multiplex PCR; TCRdb's version includes in-frame clones alone and lacks a portion of them. The sample includes 25,000 to 35,000 clones, around 84% of them seen just once. The sequenced sample consisted of naive CD4+ T cells from blood. Subset defined: CD45RA+ naive T cells. The source of these receptors is a human donor in good health.

This sequence joins TRBV5-1 and TRBJ2-5; TRBD2 matches 9 bases. J lost 2 bases, V lost 4 bases, and 9 bases had no gene match. Per germline, CDR1 SGHRS and CDR2 YFSETQ. The CDR3 has 16 residues. Written as DNA, the CDR3 is TGCGCCAGCAGCCCTCAGCTTAGCGGGGGACAAGAGACCCAGTACTTC. Translating gives CASSPQLSGGQETQYF.

The chain links TRBV5-1 to TRBJ1-4; perhaps TRBD1 as D (5 bases). Germline V gene data show CDR1 as SGHRS and CDR2 as YFSETQ. The CDR3 totals 18 residues. V was pared by 2 bases and J by 0 bases, with 17 bases between. The DNA of the CDR3 is TGCGCCAGCAGCTTAGGCCTCGGGACTCTATCAACTAATGAAAAACTGTTTTTT. Protein product: CASSLGLGTLSTNEKLFF.

This clone was seen a handful of times. The chain carries TRBV9 and TRBJ1-4; 8 nucleotides line up with TRBD1. Germline-derived CDR1 and CDR2 are SGDLS and YYNGEE. The junction had 7 bases not matched to a gene; V was cut back by 4 bases and J by 8 bases. CDR3 length equals 14 residues. The CDR3 DNA reads as TGTGCCAGCAGCCCGACGGCAGGGGGCGAAAAACTGTTTTTT. It specifies CASSPTAGGEKLFF.